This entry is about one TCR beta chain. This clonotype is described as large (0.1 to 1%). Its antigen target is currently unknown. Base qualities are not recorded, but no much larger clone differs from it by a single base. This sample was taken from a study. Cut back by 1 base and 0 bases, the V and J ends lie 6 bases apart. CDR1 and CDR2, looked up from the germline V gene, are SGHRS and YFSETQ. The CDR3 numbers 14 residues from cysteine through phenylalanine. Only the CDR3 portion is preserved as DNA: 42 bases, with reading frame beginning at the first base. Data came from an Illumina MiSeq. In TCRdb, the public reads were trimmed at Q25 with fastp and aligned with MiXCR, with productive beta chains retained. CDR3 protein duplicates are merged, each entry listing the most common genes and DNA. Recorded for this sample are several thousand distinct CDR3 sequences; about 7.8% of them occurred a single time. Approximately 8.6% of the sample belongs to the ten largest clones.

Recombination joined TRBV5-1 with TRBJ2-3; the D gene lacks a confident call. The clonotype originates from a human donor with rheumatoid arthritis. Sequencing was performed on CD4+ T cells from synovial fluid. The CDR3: CASSLSTSTDTQYF. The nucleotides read TGCGCCAGCAGCTTGTCTACTAGCACAGATACGCAGTATTTT.